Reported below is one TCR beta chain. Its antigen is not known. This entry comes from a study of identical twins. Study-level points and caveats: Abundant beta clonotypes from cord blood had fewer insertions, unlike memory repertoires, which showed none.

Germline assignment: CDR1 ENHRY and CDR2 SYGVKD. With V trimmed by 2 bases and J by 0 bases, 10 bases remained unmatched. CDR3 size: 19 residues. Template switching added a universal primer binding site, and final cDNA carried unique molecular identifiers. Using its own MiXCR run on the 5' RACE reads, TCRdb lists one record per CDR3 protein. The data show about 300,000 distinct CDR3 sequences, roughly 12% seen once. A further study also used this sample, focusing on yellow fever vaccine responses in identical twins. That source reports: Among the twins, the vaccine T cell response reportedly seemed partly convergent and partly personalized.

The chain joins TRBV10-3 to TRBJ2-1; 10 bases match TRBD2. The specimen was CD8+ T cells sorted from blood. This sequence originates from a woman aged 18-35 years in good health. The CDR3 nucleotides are TGTGCCATCAGTGAGCGGTCTAGCGGGGGTCTGAGCTCCTACAATGAGCAGTTCTTC. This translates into CAISERSSGGLSSYNEQFF.